These 15 T cell receptor beta chains were sequenced from one sample in a study of PD-1 blockade in classical Hodgkin lymphoma. The sample's time point: cycle 4 day 1 (C4D1), after six to seven weeks of nivolumab. In every patient, relapse followed autologous stem cell transplantation, while exposure to brentuximab vedotin differed. Assay used: immunoSEQ multiplex PCR; TCRdb lists only in-frame clones, some missing. The sample contains about 93,000 clones, around 80% of which appear only once. The sequenced sample was peripheral blood mononuclear cells (PBMCs), obtained before the fourth cycle of nivolumab. These receptors came from a human donor with classical Hodgkin lymphoma.

The chain combines TRBV21-1 with TRBJ2-6. TRBV21-1 is termed a pseudogene. This CDR3 is built from 11 residues. In nucleotides, the CDR3 is TGTGCCAGTGTTGGGGCCAACGTCCTGACTTTC. Amino acid sequence: CASVGANVLTF.

This sequence joins TRBV7-8 and TRBJ1-4; TRBD1 aligns across 9 bases. V lost 5 bases and J lost 7; bases outside the gene matches: 5. From germline, CDR1 is SGHVS and CDR2 FQNEAQ. The CDR3 is made up of 14 amino acids. This CDR3 reads CASSPGQGGEKLFF. The CDR3 bases are TGTGCCAGCAGCCCGGGACAGGGTGGTGAAAAACTGTTTTTT.

This clone was seen once. The gene calls are TRBV2 and TRBJ1-1; D not resolved. V lost 2 bases to trimming and J lost 0 bases, with 16 bases between them. Germline V gene lookup returns CDR1 SNHLY and CDR2 FYNNEI. This CDR3 contains 17 residues. CDR3 DNA sequence: TGTGCCAGCAGTGAATCGATAAAAGGGTCCATGAACACTGAAGCTTTCTTT. It yields the protein CASSESIKGSMNTEAFF.

The V and J genes are TRBV10-3 and TRBJ1-1; 8 nucleotides line up with TRBD1. The CDR3 is 14 amino acids. Germline V gene lookup returns CDR1 ENHRY and CDR2 SYGVKD. V shed 10 bases, J shed 6 bases, and the junction held 13 bases outside the gene matches. The CDR3 DNA sequence: TGTGCCAGCAGGATTGGGCAGGGGGCATCTGAAGCTTTCTTT. Encoded protein: CASRIGQGASEAFF.

This clone was seen just once. The rearrangement links TRBV18 to TRBJ2-7; maybe TRBD1 (6 bases). CDR3 length equals 13 residues. Germline values: CDR1 KGHSH, CDR2 LQKENI. With 1 base removed from V and 5 bases from J, the gap between germline ends came to 9 bases. CDR3 residues: CASSPLGADEQYF. The CDR3 nucleotides read TGTGCCAGCTCACCACTGGGGGCGGACGAGCAGTACTTC.

This chain joins TRBV5-1 and TRBJ2-7, with D uncertain. V was pared by 4 bases and J by 3 bases, with 14 bases between. In germline, CDR1 is SGHRS, CDR2 YFSETQ. The CDR3 consists of 14 residues. The CDR3 spells CASSPYGQDYEQYF. CDR3 DNA: TGCGCCAGCAGCCCGTACGGTCAGGACTACGAGCAGTACTTC.

The chain couples TRBV4-1 to TRBJ2-1; 10 bases are shared with TRBD2. The V gene end was trimmed by 1 base and the J gene end by 5 bases; junction bases not matched to a gene: 5. Germline V gene data show CDR1 as MGHRA and CDR2 as YSYEKL. The CDR3 covers 16 residues. This chain's CDR3 is CASSQVQLAGNNEQFF. The CDR3 DNA is TGCGCCAGCAGCCAAGTCCAACTAGCGGGAAACAATGAGCAGTTCTTC.

The chain joins TRBV6-6 to TRBJ1-6, with D tentatively TRBD1 (6 bases). With 7 bases removed from V and 9 bases from J, the gap between germline ends came to 16 bases. Germline values: CDR1 MNHNY, CDR2 SVGAGI (reference sequence). CDR3 length: 14 residues. The DNA of the CDR3 is TGTGCCAGCATCGGACAGCCCGGGGGTTCACCCCTCCACTTT. Amino acids: CASIGQPGGSPLHF.

This chain uses TRBV10-3 with TRBJ2-3; 8 bases fit TRBD1. The CDR3 consists of 16 residues. Germline values: CDR1 ENHRY, CDR2 SYGVKD. The V gene end was trimmed by 1 base and the J gene end by 2 bases; junction bases not matched to a gene: 5. The CDR3 reads CAISELTGGVTDTQYF. CDR3 in DNA: TGTGCCATCAGTGAGTTAACAGGGGGAGTCACAGATACGCAGTATTTT.

The chain recombines TRBV5-6 with TRBJ2-4; tentatively, D is TRBD1 or TRBD2 (7 bases each). Trimming stripped 0 bases from V and 9 bases from J, with 13 bases between. The germline V gene has CDR1 SGHDT and CDR2 YYEEEE. The CDR3 length is 14 residues. DNA of the CDR3: TGTGCCAGCAGCTTGGGACAGGGCGGGAGCATTCAGTACTTC. This gives the protein CASSLGQGGSIQYF.

This rearrangement joins TRBV10-3 to TRBJ1-2; 9 bases are shared with TRBD1. Germline V lookup: CDR1 ENHRY, CDR2 SYGVKD. The V gene end was trimmed by 5 bases and the J gene end by 4 bases; junction bases not matched to a gene: 17. The length of the CDR3 is 18 residues. The CDR3 nucleotides read TGTGCCATCAGTCATTCCCGGGACAGGGATGTCGGAGGCTATGGCTACACCTTC. It translates to CAISHSRDRDVGGYGYTF.

This rearrangement joins TRBV7-3 to TRBJ2-1, with 15 nucleotides matching TRBD2. The CDR3 consists of 15 residues. Germline V lookup: CDR1 SGHTA, CDR2 FQGTGA. V trimming: 5 bases; J trimming: 9 bases; junction bases outside the gene matches: 5. The CDR3 sequence: CASSPQGLAGGEQFF. The CDR3 DNA follows: TGTGCCAGCAGCCCCCAGGGACTAGCGGGGGGTGAGCAGTTCTTC.

The chain links TRBV18 to TRBJ2-7; D is possibly TRBD1 (6 bases). Trimming cost V 3 bases and J 7 bases, with 10 bases left between them. The CDR3 totals 12 residues. Looked up from germline, CDR1 is KGHSH and CDR2 is LQKENI. The CDR3 sequence: CASSPDSAEQYF. Written as DNA, the CDR3 is TGTGCCAGCTCACCGGACAGTGCGGAGCAGTACTTC.

The rearrangement links TRBV6-6 to TRBJ1-6; D call uncertain. Deletions cut 4 bases from V and 8 bases from J, with 9 bases between. There are 13 residues in the CDR3. Germline CDR1 MNHNY, CDR2 SVGAGI (reference sequence). CDR3 DNA: TGTGCCAGCAGTTCCCGATCCGATTCACCCCTCCACTTT. It codes for CASSSRSDSPLHF.

A few counts support this clone. The CDR3 DNA reads TGTGCCACCAGGCGTGGGACAGGGACCTTTATTTACACAGATACGCAGTATTTT. This codes for CATRRGTGTFIYTDTQYF. J is TRBJ2-3 and V is TRBV27; 9 bases line up with TRBD1. With 10 bases clipped from V and 2 bases from J, the junction kept 19 bases outside the gene matches. The CDR3 totals 18 residues. CDR1 is MNHEY, CDR2 SMNVEV, per germline (reference sequence).